These 15 T cell receptor beta chains were all obtained from the same sample, sequenced in a study of graft-versus-host responses after intestinal transplantation. What these receptors recognize is not known. Produced via immunoSEQ multiplex PCR; TCRdb's table is partial and in-frame only. Among tens of thousands of clones, under 90% were seen once, and the ten largest hold over 0.1%. The material was unstimulated CD4+ T cells sorted from spleen or lymph node cells, obtained before intestinal transplant. These receptors were collected from a human donor who received an intestinal transplant.

This sequence joins TRBV5-1 and TRBJ2-3, with TRBD1 matching 10 bases. This CDR3 contains 15 residues. V dropped 4 bases and J dropped 4; count of bases not matched to a gene: 6. Germline values: CDR1 SGHRS, CDR2 YFSETQ. The CDR3 reads CASSPDRGRADTQYF. CDR3 coding DNA: TGCGCCAGCAGCCCTGACAGGGGGCGGGCAGATACGCAGTATTTT.

V is TRBV6-1 and J is TRBJ1-2; tentative D call: TRBD1 (6 bases). Per germline, CDR1 MNHNS and CDR2 SASEGT. Trimming removed 9 bases at V and 6 bases at J, with 14 bases between. This CDR3 spans 12 amino acids. CDR3 sequence: CARLDSQHGYTF. In DNA, the CDR3 is TGTGCCAGGCTGGACAGCCAACATGGCTACACCTTC.

A single count supports this clone. This CDR3 reads CASSVSGGAGYNEQFF. In nucleotides, the CDR3 is TGTGCCAGCAGCGTCAGCGGGGGGGCCGGTTACAATGAGCAGTTCTTC. This chain connects TRBV9 to TRBJ2-1; the match to TRBD2 covers 10 bases. Unmatched junction bases numbered 6, after V lost 2 bases and J lost 4 bases. The length of the CDR3 is 16 residues. Germline assignment: CDR1 SGDLS and CDR2 YYNGEE.

To note about this clone: This likely comes from a read error, as the CDR3 has no conserved phenylalanine or tryptophan at its end. The gene calls are TRBV2 and TRBJ1-2; possible D gene TRBD1, 6 bases. CDR1 and CDR2 from the germline V gene are SNHLY and FYNNEI. V gave up 6 bases and J gave up 3 bases, with 11 bases separating them. This CDR3 contains 13 residues. The CDR3 region has the DNA TGTGCCAGCAGCCCCCGGACAGACTATGGCTACACCCTC. Translating gives CASSPRTDYGYTL.

The chain uses TRBV5-4 and TRBJ2-2; D possibly corresponds to TRBD1 (7 bases). CDR3 length: 16 residues. V dropped 7 bases and J dropped 2 bases, with 18 bases sitting between them. The V gene's germline CDR1 is SGHNT and CDR2 YYREEE (reference sequence). This CDR3 reads CASSTPGGSNTGELFF. DNA of the CDR3: TGTGCCAGCTCAACCCCAGGGGGGTCCAACACCGGGGAGCTGTTTTTT.

The V gene is TRBV5-6, the J gene TRBJ2-2; tentative D call: TRBD2 (6 bases). Germline CDR1 is SGHDT and CDR2 is YYEEEE. Between the trimmed V and J ends, which lost 5 bases and 1 base, there was a span of 9 bases. The CDR3 loop spans 14 amino acids. The CDR3 bases are TGTGCCAGCAGGCCGGAGGGGAACACCGGGGAGCTGTTTTTT. This codes for CASRPEGNTGELFF.

The chain combines TRBV12-5 with TRBJ2-1; 15 positions match TRBD2. Germline assignment: CDR1 LGHNT and CDR2 FRNRAP. V trimming: 10 bases; J trimming: 9 bases; junction bases outside the gene matches: 7. The CDR3 spans 14 residues. The DNA of the CDR3 is TGTGCTAACGGACTAGCGGGGGGGCTTGGTGAGCAGTTCTTC. Encoded protein: CANGLAGGLGEQFF.

This chain links TRBV13 with TRBJ1-2; the match to TRBD1 covers 9 bases. In germline, CDR1 is PRHDT, CDR2 FYEKMQ (reference sequence). V was pared by 5 bases and J by 4 bases, with 11 bases of the junction left unmatched. The length of the CDR3 is 16 residues. The CDR3 reads CASSPDRDREGYGYTF. The CDR3 nucleotides read TGTGCCAGCAGCCCCGACCGGGACAGGGAGGGCTATGGCTACACCTTC.

The chain links TRBV7-3 to TRBJ1-2, with TRBD1 as a possible D gene (6 bases). The CDR3 contains 13 residues. V was cut by 2 bases and J by 8 bases, with 12 bases left in between. The V gene's germline CDR1 is SGHTA and CDR2 FQGTGA. CDR3 DNA: TGTGCCAGCAGCTTAGGGCAGGGGCACGGCTACACCTTC. This codes for CASSLGQGHGYTF.

This chain connects TRBV9 to TRBJ2-5, with TRBD1 as a possible D gene (6 bases). Germline V gene sequence: CDR1 SGDLS, CDR2 YYNGEE. Trimming shortened V by 1 base and J by 5 bases, and 9 bases separated the two germline ends. The CDR3 length is 13 residues. The CDR3 DNA reads TGTGCCAGCAGCGTACAGGGGTCGGAGACCCAGTACTTC. It is translated as CASSVQGSETQYF. Full variable domain (outside the CDR3, taken from reference TRBV9 and TRBJ2-5): DSGVTQTPKHLITATGQRVTLRCSPRSGDLSVYWYQQSLDQGLQFLIQYYNGEERAKGNILERFSAQQFPDLHSELNLSSLELGDSALYFCASSVQGSETQYFGPGTRLLVL.

CDR3 sequence (DNA): TGTGCCAGCAGTTACTCGGGGCGAAACACCGGGGAGCTGTTTTTT. It is translated as CASSYSGRNTGELFF. V is TRBV6-6 and J is TRBJ2-2; TRBD1 is a possible D gene (5 bases). The V end was cut by 0 bases, the J end by 2 bases, with 7 bases between. This CDR3 contains 15 residues. Germline V gene sequence: CDR1 MNHNY, CDR2 SVGAGI (reference sequence).

This clone occurred once. CDR3 region: CASSQGTGAGTGELFF. CDR3 coding DNA: TGTGCCAGCAGCCAAGGAACAGGGGCGGGCACCGGGGAGCTGTTTTTT. This sequence joins TRBV4-2 and TRBJ2-2; 7 nucleotides align to TRBD1. This CDR3 comprises 16 residues. Germline CDR1 and CDR2: LGHNA and YNFKEQ. Unmatched junction bases numbered 6, after V lost 1 base and J lost 4 bases.

The rearrangement links TRBV7-2 to TRBJ2-2; perhaps TRBD2 as D (7 bases). The CDR3 runs to 17 residues. From germline, CDR1 is SGHTA and CDR2 FQGNSA. With 0 bases removed from V and 5 bases from J, the gap between germline ends came to 16 bases. The CDR3 here is CASSLAGGPAPTGELFF. DNA for the CDR3: TGTGCCAGCAGCTTAGCGGGGGGGCCAGCCCCGACCGGGGAGCTGTTTTTT.

The rearrangement links TRBV4-1 to TRBJ2-5, with 9 bases lining up with TRBD1. After removal of 4 bases from V and 5 bases from J, the junction contained 8 bases not matched to a gene. Germline CDR1 MGHRA, CDR2 YSYEKL. The CDR3 length is 15 residues. The CDR3 DNA reads TGCGCCAGCAGCCGAAACAGGGGGCCGGGGGAGACCCAGTACTTC. Amino acid sequence: CASSRNRGPGETQYF.

This clone was detected a few times. This chain joins TRBV6-1 and TRBJ1-6; D is uncertain. Looked up from germline, CDR1 is MNHNS and CDR2 is SASEGT. This CDR3 spans 13 amino acids. The V end was cut by 4 bases, the J end by 7 bases, with 8 bases between. This chain's CDR3 is CASSAVNNSPLHF. The DNA for the CDR3 is TGTGCCAGCAGTGCGGTCAACAATTCACCCCTCCACTTT.